The rows below give T cell receptor beta chains drawn from one sample of a study of cytomegalovirus exposure and HLA in healthy donors. Sequenced by immunoSEQ multiplex PCR; TCRdb stores in-frame clones only, minus some. The data hold 100,000 to 140,000 clones, with around 78% observed a single time. Sequenced sample: PBMCs. These receptors all come from a man aged 30 to 39 in good health and CMV-seronegative. The CDR3 runs from the conserved cysteine through the conserved F or W. Fields, in order: J gene, V gene, CDR3 protein.

>TRBJ2-7|TRBV2
CASSPETGLYEQYF
>TRBJ1-5|TRBV19
CASSILEAGGDQPQHF
>TRBJ2-5|TRBV5-6
CASSLKQGLQETQYF
>TRBJ1-1|TRBV28
CASSLGQGNTEAFF
>TRBJ1-5|TRBV19
CASSIVRGSRAQHF
>TRBJ2-3|TRBV28
CASRTGTSGGTDTQYF
>TRBJ2-7|TRBV5-1
CASSLARAGGPHEQYF
>TRBJ2-1|TRBV23-1
CASSQSIAAGHTYNEQFF
>TRBJ2-5|TRBV5-8
CASSLYSGGLAGLETQYF
>TRBJ1-1|TRBV28
CASSTHSRQGRNTEAFF
>TRBJ1-1|TRBV5-1
CASSLDGGSTEAFF
>TRBJ2-7|TRBV6-1
CASSEAGASYEQYF
>TRBJ2-5|TRBV4-2
CASSLRAAQEAQYF
>TRBJ2-5|TRBV5-1
CASSLGTKLLETQYF
>TRBJ1-1|TRBV19
CASSTTGDDTEAFF
>TRBJ2-6|TRBV7-2
CASSPVDGANVLTF
>TRBJ2-5|TRBV28
CASSDKPRTVRTETQYF
>TRBJ2-2|TRBV5-4
CASSSGLAGPNTGELFF
>TRBJ1-2|TRBV5-6
CASSWTGMDGYTF
>TRBJ2-5|TRBV28
CASSLGGGPRETQYF
>TRBJ2-4|TRBV6-6
CASSYLAGHKNIQYF
>TRBJ2-7|TRBV19
CASTPGTSGEIYEQYF
>TRBJ2-1|TRBV29-1
CSVERSLANEQFF
>TRBJ1-5|TRBV19
CASSRGGTGFNQPQHF
>TRBJ2-3|TRBV4-1
CASSQEIRGTSTDTQYF
>TRBJ2-2|TRBV7-8
CASSFILSGRAGELFF
>TRBJ2-1|TRBV7-9
CASSLSGRSYNEQFF
>TRBJ1-1|TRBV7-3
CASSIQPGTEAFF